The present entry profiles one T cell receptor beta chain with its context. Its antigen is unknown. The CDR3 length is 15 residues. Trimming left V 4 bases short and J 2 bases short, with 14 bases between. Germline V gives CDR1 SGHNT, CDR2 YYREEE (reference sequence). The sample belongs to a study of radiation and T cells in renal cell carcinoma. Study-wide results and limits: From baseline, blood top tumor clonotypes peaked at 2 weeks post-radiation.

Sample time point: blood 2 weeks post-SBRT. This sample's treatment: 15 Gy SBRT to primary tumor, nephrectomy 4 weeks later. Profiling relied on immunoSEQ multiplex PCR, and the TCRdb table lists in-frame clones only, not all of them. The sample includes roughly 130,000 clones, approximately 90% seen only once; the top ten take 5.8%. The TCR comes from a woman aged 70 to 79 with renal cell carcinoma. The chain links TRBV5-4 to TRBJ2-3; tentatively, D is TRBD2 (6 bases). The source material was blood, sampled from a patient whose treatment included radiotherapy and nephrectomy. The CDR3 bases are TGTGCCAGCAGCCCGGGGGTAGTTTCCACAGATACGCAGTATTTT. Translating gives CASSPGVVSTDTQYF.